The 2 T cell receptor beta chains in this list originate from one sample, sequenced in a study of cytomegalovirus exposure and HLA in healthy donors. PCR amplification relied on 60 Vbeta primers (plus 13 Jbeta primers). Sequenced by immunoSEQ multiplex PCR; TCRdb stores in-frame clones only, minus some. The sample lists over 110,000 clones; about 80% were seen once. Input material: PBMCs. These receptors came from a man in his forties in good health and CMV-seronegative.

The chain is built from TRBV4-1 and TRBJ1-2; D is unresolved. Germline CDR1 MGHRA, CDR2 YSYEKL. Between the trimmed V and J ends, which lost 0 bases and 5 bases, there was a span of 22 bases. CDR3 size: 18 residues. CDR3 DNA sequence: TGCGCCAGCAGCCAAGATCTCTACAGCCCCACAGACACTTATGGCTACACCTTC. Translation gives CASSQDLYSPTDTYGYTF.

V gene TRBV28 combines with J gene TRBJ2-2; TRBD1 aligns across 8 bases. J lost 4 bases, V lost 2 bases, and 3 bases had no gene match. Germline V gives CDR1 MDHEN, CDR2 SYDVKM. The CDR3 totals 15 residues. This CDR3 reads CASSLPGGGTGELFF. The CDR3 DNA reads as TGTGCCAGCAGTTTACCAGGGGGCGGCACCGGGGAGCTGTTTTTT. The variable domain in full, with the rest retrieved from reference TRBV28 and TRBJ2-2, is DVKVTQSSRYLVKRTGEKVFLECVQDMDHENMFWYRQDPGLGLRLIYFSYDVKMKEKGDIPEGYSVSREKKERFSLILESASTNQTSMYLCASSLPGGGTGELFFGEGSRLTVL.